The 10 T cell receptor beta chains below all came from one sample that was sequenced in a study of blood T cell repertoires in COVID-19. The assay was immunoSEQ multiplex PCR, and TCRdb's table has in-frame clones only and misses some. In the table there are roughly 380,000 clones, around 84% of which are singletons. The material sequenced was peripheral blood. Receptors originate from a human donor with acute or convalescent COVID-19. The donor label of this sample is uncertain.

The V gene is TRBV7-2, the J gene TRBJ2-3, with 7 bases aligning to TRBD1. The CDR3 spans 15 residues. Trimming took 4 bases from V and 2 from J; bases not matched to a gene: 6. Germline loops: CDR1 SGHTA, CDR2 FQGNSA. In DNA form, the CDR3 reads TGTGCCAGCAGCTCTCGACAGGGCCTCACAGATACGCAGTATTTT. It codes for CASSSRQGLTDTQYF.

The V call is TRBV5-4, the J call TRBJ2-5; TRBD2 matches 9 bases. The junction had 5 bases not matched to a gene; V was cut back by 4 bases and J by 1 base. Germline V gives CDR1 SGHNT, CDR2 YYREEE (reference sequence). The CDR3 spans 15 residues. The CDR3 spells CASSPRLAVQETQYF. The CDR3 DNA reads as TGTGCCAGCAGCCCGCGACTAGCGGTCCAAGAGACCCAGTACTTC.

V is TRBV18 and J is TRBJ2-1; 11 bases are shared with TRBD2. The CDR3 spans 15 residues. The ends lost 6 bases at V and 6 bases at J; junction bases unmatched: 7. In germline, CDR1 is KGHSH, CDR2 LQKENI. CDR3 in amino acids: CASSTDGLAGNEQFF. The CDR3 region has the DNA TGTGCCAGCTCCACCGACGGACTAGCGGGCAATGAGCAGTTCTTC.

The chain carries TRBV7-2 and TRBJ2-5, with unresolved D. This CDR3 spans 14 amino acids. V dropped 1 base and J dropped 2 bases, with 8 bases sitting between them. The germline gives CDR1 SGHTA, CDR2 FQGNSA. CDR3 amino acids: CASSLEQIQETQYF. CDR3 bases: TGTGCCAGCAGCTTAGAACAGATACAAGAGACCCAGTACTTC.

The J gene is TRBJ1-2, the V gene TRBV19, with 10 bases aligning to TRBD1. The CDR3 extends over 14 amino acids. Per germline, CDR1 LNHDA and CDR2 SQIVND (reference sequence). Losses at the gene ends were 5 bases for V and 5 bases for J; bases not matched to a gene: 5. Here the CDR3 DNA reads TGTGCCAGTAGTTCATTGGACAGGGGGTATGGCTACACCTTC. It specifies CASSSLDRGYGYTF.

The rearrangement joins TRBV6-5 to TRBJ1-1; D gene uncertain. Germline CDR1 MNHEY, CDR2 SVGAGI. The CDR3 sequence is 12 residues long. The ends were cut back, 6 bases at V and 4 bases at J, with 9 bases in the middle. The CDR3 reads CASSPSGTEAFF. The CDR3 DNA reads as TGTGCCAGCAGCCCCAGTGGCACTGAAGCTTTCTTT.

J is TRBJ2-7 and V is TRBV18; TRBD2 matches 8 bases. Germline V gene sequence: CDR1 KGHSH, CDR2 LQKENI. The CDR3 is 15 amino acids. Germline trimming cut 1 base from V and 3 bases from J; bases unmatched to any gene: 5. The CDR3 DNA follows: TGTGCCAGCTCACCACTTCCGGGAGGGCTCTACGAGCAGTACTTC. Translated, it gives CASSPLPGGLYEQYF.

This chain links TRBV4-1 with TRBJ1-1; D call uncertain. V lost 4 bases and J 4 bases, leaving 19 bases between the germline ends. Germline lookup yields CDR1 MGHRA and CDR2 YSYEKL. CDR3 size: 16 residues. CDR3: CASSPYPVGGSTEAFF. The CDR3 DNA follows: TGCGCCAGCAGCCCGTACCCTGTTGGAGGGAGCACTGAAGCTTTCTTT.

In DNA form, the CDR3 reads TGCGCCAGCAGCGGGCCTACAGGGGCCTATGGCTACACCTTC. Translated, it gives CASSGPTGAYGYTF. The chain combines TRBV5-1 with TRBJ1-2; 7 bases map to TRBD1. The CDR3 totals 14 residues. Trimming at V came to 4 bases and at J to 4 bases, leaving 7 bases not matched to a gene. Per germline, CDR1 SGHRS and CDR2 YFSETQ.

The rearrangement joins TRBV5-1 to TRBJ2-1; 13 bases are shared with TRBD2. CDR1 SGHRS and CDR2 YFSETQ come from the germline V gene. V lost 0 bases, J lost 7 bases, and 7 bases stayed unmatched. The CDR3 has 17 amino acids. CDR3 in DNA: TGCGCCAGCAGCTTGGGACTAGCGGGAGGCCCCACGAATGAGCAGTTCTTC. It specifies CASSLGLAGGPTNEQFF.